These T cell receptor beta chains were read from a single sample in a study of early T cells in non-severe SARS-CoV-2 infection. TCRdb reprocessed the 5' RACE reads with MiXCR, giving one entry per CDR3 protein. The sample lists over 95,000 distinct CDR3 sequences; 15% to 20% were seen once. The sequenced sample consisted of whole blood. These receptors all come from an adult who was a healthcare worker with PCR-confirmed SARS-CoV-2 infection or an uninfected control (not recorded which). Each CDR3 is given with its conserved first and last residue. D genes are given only for firm matches. For some rows the clone size is stated as once, few or many, or as a class when expanded; others skip it.

J	D	size	V	CDR3	DNA
TRBJ1-1	NA	few	TRBV5-1	CASSLDSGSGTEAFF	TGCGCCAGCAGCTTGGACTCCGGGTCGGGCACTGAAGCTTTCTTT
TRBJ2-1	NA	NA	TRBV6-5	CASSPGRGAYHNEQFF	TGTGCCAGCAGCCCCGGACGGGGGGCCTATCACAATGAGCAGTTCTTC
TRBJ1-2	NA	NA	TRBV10-2	CASSHLRDVNGYGYTF	TGCGCCAGCAGTCACCTCCGGGACGTTAACGGGTATGGCTACACCTTC
TRBJ2-1	TRBD2	NA	TRBV12-3/TRBV12-4	CASSLALIGGTSGSSYNEQFF	TGTGCCAGCAGTTTAGCGCTTATAGGAGGGACTAGCGGGAGCTCCTACAATGAGCAGTTCTTC
TRBJ2-7	NA	NA	TRBV6-1	CASSASGTVPYEQYF	TGTGCCAGCAGTGCCTCCGGGACCGTCCCCTACGAGCAGTACTTC
TRBJ2-7	NA	few	TRBV19	CASSAWRNEQYF	TGTGCCAGTAGTGCCTGGAGGAACGAGCAGTACTTC
TRBJ1-1	NA	few	TRBV7-9	CASSREFTEAFF	TGTGCCAGCAGCAGGGAGTTCACTGAAGCTTTCTTT
TRBJ1-2	NA	many	TRBV13	CASSLVGGLLYGYTF	TGTGCCAGCAGCTTAGTAGGGGGACTGCTCTATGGCTACACCTTC
TRBJ2-5	NA	few	TRBV29-1	CSGRTIGETQYF	TGCAGCGGCCGGACCATAGGAGAGACCCAGTACTTC
TRBJ1-1	TRBD1	few	TRBV12-3/TRBV12-4	CASSQGAGTEAFF	TGTGCCAGCAGCCAGGGGGCTGGGACTGAAGCTTTCTTT
TRBJ2-1	TRBD2	few	TRBV7-9	CASSPRGLAGDNEQFF	TGTGCCAGCAGCCCGCGGGGACTAGCGGGAGACAATGAGCAGTTCTTC
TRBJ2-1	TRBD2	NA	TRBV7-9	CASSFPAGLAGGHSYNEQFF	TGTGCCAGCAGCTTCCCGGCTGGACTAGCGGGGGGGCACTCCTACAATGAGCAGTTCTTC
TRBJ2-1	NA	NA	TRBV29-1	CSVVGSYNEQFF	TGCAGCGTTGTCGGGTCCTACAATGAGCAGTTCTTC
TRBJ2-5	TRBD1	NA	TRBV12-3/TRBV12-4	CASSTTGGQETQYF	TGTGCCAGCAGTACAACAGGGGGCCAAGAGACCCAGTACTTC
TRBJ1-2	TRBD1	NA	TRBV5-5	CASSSGQGNYGYTF	TGTGCCAGCAGTTCGGGACAGGGAAACTATGGCTACACCTTC
TRBJ1-1	TRBD1	NA	TRBV29-1	CSVHRTGDTEAFF	TGCAGCGTTCACAGGACAGGGGACACTGAAGCTTTCTTT